This is a list of T cell receptor beta chains from one sample in a study of blood T cell repertoires in COVID-19. Some clones are missing from TCRdb's copy, which holds only in-frame ones; the method was immunoSEQ multiplex PCR. The profile covers fewer than 300,000 clones, with around 90% appearing a single time and roughly 1.1% taken by the ten largest. Sequencing used PBMCs or T cells enriched from blood (not recorded which). The origin of the receptors is a woman in her 30s who had recovered from COVID-19. CDR3s include the opening cysteine and the closing phenylalanine or tryptophan. The D gene is left open where the match is weak. Clone size is stated in some rows and not others, as once, few, many or a class when expanded.

clone_size	d_call	v_call	j_call	cdr3_length	cdr3_aa	cdr3_nt
-	TRBD1	TRBV30	TRBJ1-1	15	CAWSHPTRGLAEAFF	TGTGCCTGGAGTCACCCCACCAGGGGGCTTGCTGAAGCTTTCTTT
-	-	TRBV5-1	TRBJ1-3	12	CASSSTGNTIYF	TGCGCCAGCAGCTCTACTGGAAACACCATATATTTT
-	-	TRBV29-1	TRBJ1-1	13	CSASRGVNTEAFF	TGCAGCGCTTCCCGGGGGGTGAACACTGAAGCTTTCTTT
-	TRBD1	TRBV15	TRBJ1-2	15	CATSRQGAILGGYTF	TGTGCCACCAGCCGGCAGGGGGCGATTTTGGGTGGCTACACCTTC
-	-	TRBV12-3/TRBV12-4	TRBJ1-5	13	CASSFEANQPQHF	TGTGCCAGCAGTTTCGAGGCCAATCAGCCCCAGCATTTT
-	TRBD1	TRBV12-3/TRBV12-4	TRBJ1-5	13	CASSLTRGQPQHF	TGTGCCAGCAGTCTGACCAGGGGGCAGCCCCAGCATTTT
-	TRBD1	TRBV3-1/TRBV3-2	TRBJ1-4	16	CASSRFGTGRNEKLFF	TGTGCCAGCAGCCGTTTCGGGACAGGGCGGAATGAAAAACTGTTTTTT
-	-	TRBV9	TRBJ1-1	11	CASSPLTEAFF	TGTGCCAGCAGCCCGTTAACTGAAGCTTTCTTT
-	-	TRBV6-5	TRBJ1-2	14	CASTPDSLSYGYTF	TGTGCCAGCACCCCGGACAGCCTCAGCTATGGCTACACCTTC
-	-	TRBV29-1	TRBJ2-7	11	CSVDTGYEQYF	TGCAGCGTGGACACAGGGTACGAGCAGTACTTC
-	TRBD1	TRBV3-1/TRBV3-2	TRBJ2-5	15	CASSQDRTGAETQYF	TGTGCCAGCAGCCAAGATAGGACAGGGGCAGAGACCCAGTACTTC
-	-	TRBV6-5	TRBJ2-7	15	CASNRSWQPTYEQYF	TGTGCCAGCAACAGGTCGTGGCAGCCGACCTACGAGCAGTACTTC
-	-	TRBV19	TRBJ1-1	13	CASSIAMNTEAFF	TGTGCCAGTAGTATAGCAATGAACACTGAAGCTTTCTTT
-	-	TRBV20-1	TRBJ1-2	11	CSASENYGYTF	TGCAGTGCGTCTGAGAACTATGGCTACACCTTC
-	-	TRBV18	TRBJ2-5	16	CASSSRNGIRQETQYF	TGTGCCAGCTCGTCGCGGAACGGGATACGCCAAGAGACCCAGTACTTC
-	-	TRBV2	TRBJ2-7	14	CASSVELSSYEQYF	TGTGCCAGCAGTGTCGAACTTAGCTCCTACGAGCAGTACTTC
-	TRBD2	TRBV6-1	TRBJ2-3	16	CASSEAGLAGVDTQYF	TGTGCCAGCAGTGAAGCCGGACTAGCGGGAGTCGATACGCAGTATTTT
few	-	TRBV7-3	TRBJ2-1	13	CASSPHGGSEQFF	TGTGCCAGCAGCCCGCACGGGGGATCCGAGCAGTTCTTC
-	TRBD2	TRBV15	TRBJ2-1	18	CATRDLRLAGGGKVEQFF	TGTGCCACCAGAGACCTACGACTAGCGGGAGGGGGGAAGGTTGAGCAGTTCTTC
-	TRBD1	TRBV4-1	TRBJ1-1	14	CASSQGQRSTEAFF	TGCGCCAGCAGCCAGGGACAGAGAAGCACTGAAGCTTTCTTT
-	-	TRBV5-5	TRBJ1-6	13	CASRTGLGSPLHF	TGTGCCAGCAGAACAGGGTTGGGTTCACCCCTCCACTTT
-	-	TRBV5-4	TRBJ2-5	15	CASSLGAGSQETQYF	TGTGCCAGCAGCTTGGGGGCGGGAAGCCAAGAGACCCAGTACTTC
once	TRBD1	TRBV4-1	TRBJ1-2	14	CASSFGTANYGYTF	TGCGCCAGCAGCTTTGGGACAGCGAACTATGGCTACACCTTC
-	TRBD1	TRBV29-1	TRBJ1-6	13	CSVRQGEDSPLHF	TGCAGCGTCCGACAGGGCGAAGATTCACCCCTCCACTTT
-	TRBD1	TRBV19	TRBJ2-7	14	CASGGSGQGGEQYF	TGTGCCAGCGGTGGATCCGGACAGGGAGGCGAGCAGTACTTC
-	-	TRBV10-3	TRBJ2-1	14	CAISESGSYNEQFF	TGTGCCATCAGTGAGTCAGGGAGTTACAATGAGCAGTTCTTC
-	-	TRBV10-2	TRBJ2-1	14	CASASGDGYNEQFF	TGCGCCAGCGCGTCAGGGGACGGATACAATGAGCAGTTCTTC
-	TRBD2	TRBV5-1	TRBJ2-5	14	CASSPWGGQETQYF	TGCGCCAGCAGCCCGTGGGGGGGCCAAGAGACCCAGTACTTC
few	TRBD1	TRBV28	TRBJ1-5	18	CASSFGQGGLYSNQPQHF	TGTGCCAGCAGTTTTGGGCAGGGGGGCCTTTATAGCAATCAGCCCCAGCATTTT
-	-	TRBV6-5	TRBJ1-1	13	CASPTGKNTEAFF	TGTGCCAGCCCAACAGGGAAGAACACTGAAGCTTTCTTT
-	TRBD1	TRBV2	TRBJ2-2	15	CASSRQGTFTGELFF	TGTGCCAGCAGTAGACAGGGGACGTTCACCGGGGAGCTGTTTTTT
-	-	TRBV18	TRBJ2-1	16	CASSHSSLSNYNEQFF	TGTGCCAGCTCACACTCTAGCCTCTCAAACTACAATGAGCAGTTCTTC
-	TRBD1	TRBV5-5	TRBJ1-1	17	CASSVTGTALGNTEAFF	TGTGCCAGCAGCGTTACCGGGACAGCCTTGGGGAACACTGAAGCTTTCTTT
-	-	TRBV27	TRBJ1-5	14	CASSLNGWNQPQHF	TGTGCCAGCAGTTTGAACGGGTGGAATCAGCCCCAGCATTTT
-	-	TRBV21-1	TRBJ2-2	18	CASSKALGTAERPGELFF	TGTGCCAGCAGCAAAGCCCTTGGGACAGCCGAAAGGCCCGGGGAGCTGTTTTTT
-	-	TRBV3-1/TRBV3-2	TRBJ2-1	12	CASSREGDEQFF	TGTGCCAGCAGCCGCGAAGGGGATGAGCAGTTCTTC
-	TRBD2	TRBV19	TRBJ2-1	17	CASSIEVGLGPDPEQFF	TGTGCCAGTAGTATAGAAGTGGGACTAGGACCGGACCCTGAGCAGTTCTTC
-	TRBD2	TRBV27	TRBJ2-1	16	CASSGTTGFSYNEQFF	TGTGCCAGCAGCGGGACTACAGGCTTCTCCTACAATGAGCAGTTCTTC
-	-	TRBV7-2	TRBJ2-7	15	CASSLTRDRSYEQYF	TGTGCCAGCAGCTTAACGCGGGACCGGTCCTACGAGCAGTACTTC
-	-	TRBV30	TRBJ2-7	12	CACYRNSYEQYF	TGTGCCTGCTACAGGAACTCCTACGAGCAGTACTTC
-	-	TRBV7-2	TRBJ2-2	14	CASSTVIGSGELFF	TGTGCCAGCAGCACAGTAATCGGATCCGGGGAGCTGTTTTTT
-	-	TRBV6-5	TRBJ2-1	16	CASSYTGSANYNEQFF	TGTGCCAGCAGTTACACCGGGTCAGCTAACTACAATGAGCAGTTCTTC
-	-	TRBV18	TRBJ1-5	16	CASSVKAGTSNQPQHF	TGTGCCAGCTCAGTCAAGGCGGGGACTTCCAATCAGCCCCAGCATTTT